This T cell receptor (beta chain) came from a study of blood T cell repertoires in COVID-19. Turning to the study itself: COVID-19 samples, acute and convalescent, were from the United States, Italy and Spain.

In the authors' methods: For nucleated cells, counts were estimated from reference gene primer amplification. Some clones are missing from TCRdb's copy, which holds only in-frame ones; the method was immunoSEQ multiplex PCR. For V, J and clone size, that table is used; D and trimming come from the DNA. The repertoire includes about 130,000 clones, roughly 84% of them detected once, and around 12% sits in the top ten. The TCR comes from a woman aged 30 to 39 who had recovered from COVID-19. Sequenced sample: peripheral blood.

CDR3 in DNA: TGTGCCAGCAGCACGCGACAGGGCCCGGACACCGGGGAGCTGTTTTTT. Protein sequence: CASSTRQGPDTGELFF. The chain is built from TRBV7-8 and TRBJ2-2, with TRBD1 identical over 7 bases. In germline, CDR1 is SGHVS, CDR2 FQNEAQ. Germline trimming cut 5 bases from V and 3 bases from J; bases unmatched to any gene: 9. The CDR3 is 16 amino acids.